These 15 T cell receptor beta chains were sequenced from one sample in a study of cytomegalovirus exposure and HLA in healthy donors. Generated by immunoSEQ multiplex PCR, the TCRdb table keeps only in-frame clones and is missing some. The table lists 150,000 to 200,000 clones, 85% to 90% of them singletons. Sequenced sample: PBMCs. The receptors derive from a woman in her twenties or thirties in good health and CMV-seronegative.

The V gene is TRBV30, the J gene TRBJ2-7; 7 nucleotides align to TRBD1. Trimming cost V 6 bases and J 5 bases; bases outside gene matches: 7. This CDR3 region has 12 residues. The germline CDR1 and CDR2 sequences are GTSNPN and SVGIG (reference sequence). Here the CDR3 DNA reads TGTGCCTGTAAGAGGGGGCGGAACGAGCAGTACTTC. Amino acid sequence: CACKRGRNEQYF.

This clone is a singleton in its sample. The chain has TRBV9 and TRBJ1-3; D is undetermined. This CDR3 is 15 amino acids long. Per germline, CDR1 SGDLS and CDR2 YYNGEE. V was clipped by 0 bases and J by 8 bases, with 15 bases between them. The CDR3 is CASSVEGRIRDTIYF. Here the CDR3 DNA reads TGTGCCAGCAGCGTAGAGGGCAGGATTAGGGACACCATATATTTT.

This chain links TRBV25-1 with TRBJ1-5; D may be TRBD1 (6 bases). Germline V lookup: CDR1 MGHDK, CDR2 SYGVNS. The V and J ends lost 2 bases and 12 bases respectively, with 11 bases between them. This CDR3 contains 12 residues. The CDR3 DNA is TGTGCCAGCAGTGAAGGACAGTCCCGCCAGCATTTT. Translating it yields CASSEGQSRQHF.

This chain uses TRBV6-5 with TRBJ1-2; 8 bases are a match to TRBD1. The CDR3 runs 15 residues. V shed 6 bases, J shed 7 bases, and the junction held 13 bases outside the gene matches. Germline values: CDR1 MNHEY, CDR2 SVGAGI. CDR3 bases: TGTGCCAGCAGGTCCGGAGGACAGGGTTATACTGGCTACACCTTC. As protein: CASRSGGQGYTGYTF.

This clone was observed a few times. The chain joins TRBV10-3 to TRBJ2-1; D may be TRBD1 (5 bases). From germline, CDR1 is ENHRY and CDR2 SYGVKD. V lost 5 bases to trimming and J lost 1 base, with 9 bases between them. CDR3 length equals 14 residues. CDR3 residues: CAISSDSSYNEQFF. The CDR3, as DNA: TGTGCCATCAGTTCTGACAGTTCCTACAATGAGCAGTTCTTC.

The gene calls are TRBV9 and TRBJ2-5; TRBD2 agrees at 7 bases. The junction had 7 bases not matched to a gene; V was cut back by 3 bases and J by 2 bases. The CDR3 contains 15 residues. From germline, CDR1 is SGDLS and CDR2 YYNGEE. The CDR3 DNA reads TGTGCCAGCAGCGGCGGGTCGGGGGGACAAGAGACCCAGTACTTC. Its translation is CASSGGSGGQETQYF.

The genes are TRBV19 and TRBJ2-5; possibly TRBD2 for D (5 bases). V was clipped by 3 bases and J by 5 bases, with 13 bases between them. The germline V gene has CDR1 LNHDA and CDR2 SQIVND (reference sequence). This CDR3 is 14 amino acids long. Written as DNA, the CDR3 is TGTGCCAGTAGTATTGGTGGGAGTTACGAGACCCAGTACTTC. Its protein is CASSIGGSYETQYF.

The chain couples TRBV2 to TRBJ2-1; 9 bases are shared with TRBD1. CDR3 length: 15 residues. Germline V lookup: CDR1 SNHLY, CDR2 FYNNEI. V lost 6 bases and J lost 6; bases outside the gene matches: 9. In nucleotides, the CDR3 is TGTGCCAGCAGGACACAGGGGGCTAGCGTCAATGAGCAGTTCTTC. Translation: CASRTQGASVNEQFF.

The chain uses TRBV19 and TRBJ1-1; unclear D gene. Germline V gene lookup returns CDR1 LNHDA and CDR2 SQIVND (reference sequence). The CDR3 runs 13 residues. V dropped 4 bases and J dropped 4 bases, with 10 bases sitting between them. The CDR3 sequence is CASSRGVSTEAFF. DNA of the CDR3: TGTGCCAGTAGTAGGGGTGTCAGCACTGAAGCTTTCTTT.

V usage is TRBV27 and J usage is TRBJ1-2; 7 nucleotides match TRBD1. CDR1 is MNHEY and CDR2 is SMNVEV in the germline V gene (reference sequence). This CDR3 is built from 13 residues. V was clipped by 5 bases and J by 9 bases; unmatched bases: 9. CDR3 amino acids: CASSPQQGSSYTF. The CDR3 nucleotides read TGTGCCAGCAGTCCACAACAGGGGTCCAGCTACACCTTC.

This chain links TRBV27 with TRBJ1-2; no clear D gene. The CDR3 extends over 14 amino acids. Between the trimmed V and J ends, which lost 3 bases and 3 bases, there was a span of 11 bases. Germline assignment: CDR1 MNHEY and CDR2 SMNVEV (reference sequence). CDR3 sequence: CASSFMGSDYGYTF. In DNA, the CDR3 is TGTGCCAGCAGTTTCATGGGCTCGGACTATGGCTACACCTTC.

Note on this clone: The same CDR3 is also encoded by other DNA sequences in this sample. The chain employs TRBV9 and TRBJ1-1; no clear D gene. The V and J ends lost 0 bases and 4 bases respectively, with 7 bases between them. CDR1 is SGDLS, CDR2 YYNGEE, per germline. CDR3 length: 13 amino acids. CDR3 residues: CASSVARGTEAFF. The CDR3 DNA reads as TGTGCCAGCAGCGTAGCCCGGGGCACTGAAGCTTTCTTT.

The chain couples TRBV18 to TRBJ1-5, with no clear D. CDR3 size: 14 residues. Germline V gene lookup returns CDR1 KGHSH and CDR2 LQKENI. Trimming stripped 6 bases from V and 3 bases from J, with 12 bases between. In nucleotides, the CDR3 is TGTGCCAGCTCCTATCGGAGGGTCAATCAGCCCCAGCATTTT. Its protein is CASSYRRVNQPQHF. The full variable domain, completed using reference TRBV18 and TRBJ1-5, is NAGVMQNPRHLVRRRGQEARLRCSPMKGHSHVYWYRQLPEEGLKFMVYLQKENIIDESGMPKERFSAEFPKEGPSILRIQQVVRGDSAAYFCASSYRRVNQPQHFGDGTRLSIL.

The CDR3: CASSLAQRGSTDTQYF. DNA of the CDR3: TGCGCCAGCAGCTTGGCCCAGCGGGGAAGCACAGATACGCAGTATTTT. V usage is TRBV5-1 and J usage is TRBJ2-3; 7 nucleotides agree with TRBD2. V shed 0 bases and J 0 bases; nucleotides not matched to a gene: 4. The CDR3 totals 16 residues. Per germline, CDR1 SGHRS and CDR2 YFSETQ. Full variable domain (outside the CDR3, taken from reference TRBV5-1 and TRBJ2-3): KAGVTQTPRYLIKTRGQQVTLSCSPISGHRSVSWYQQTPGQGLQFLFEYFSETQRNKGNFPGRFSGRQFSNSRSEMNVSTLELGDSALYLCASSLAQRGSTDTQYFGPGTRLTVL.

V gene TRBV4-1 combines with J gene TRBJ2-1; the D gene is possibly TRBD2 (5 bases). The germline V and J ends were trimmed by 1 base and 0 bases, with 7 bases remaining between them. Germline CDR1 reads MGHRA; CDR2 reads YSYEKL. The CDR3 has 15 residues. The DNA for the CDR3 is TGCGCCAGCAGCCAAGCTGGGAGCTCCTACAATGAGCAGTTCTTC. Amino acids: CASSQAGSSYNEQFF.